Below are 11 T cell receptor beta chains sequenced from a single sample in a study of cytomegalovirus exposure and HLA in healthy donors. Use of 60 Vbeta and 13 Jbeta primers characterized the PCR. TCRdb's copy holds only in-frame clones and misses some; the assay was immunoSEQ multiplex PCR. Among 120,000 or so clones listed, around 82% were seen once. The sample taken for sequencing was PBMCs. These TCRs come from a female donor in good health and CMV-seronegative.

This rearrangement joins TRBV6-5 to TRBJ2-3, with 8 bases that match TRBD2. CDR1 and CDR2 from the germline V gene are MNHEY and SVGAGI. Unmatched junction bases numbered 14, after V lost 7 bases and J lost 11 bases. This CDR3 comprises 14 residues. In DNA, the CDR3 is TGTGCCAGCACCCCTCTCCGGGGGGGCCGTATGCAGTATTTT. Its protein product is CASTPLRGGRMQYF.

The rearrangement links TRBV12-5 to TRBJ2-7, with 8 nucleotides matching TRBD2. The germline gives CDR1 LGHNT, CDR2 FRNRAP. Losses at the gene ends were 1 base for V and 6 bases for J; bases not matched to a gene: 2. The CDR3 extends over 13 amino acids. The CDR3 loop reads CASGLEAGGEQYF. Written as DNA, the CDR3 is TGTGCTAGTGGTTTGGAGGCGGGAGGCGAGCAGTACTTC.

This chain's CDR3 is CAWSGRPGQDLWRANVLTF. The DNA of the CDR3 is TGTGCCTGGAGTGGACGGCCGGGACAGGACCTCTGGAGGGCCAACGTCCTGACTTTC. The rearrangement uses TRBV30 and TRBJ2-6; 8 positions match TRBD1. The germline V gene encodes CDR1 GTSNPN and CDR2 SVGIG (reference sequence). Losses at the gene ends were 1 base for V and 5 bases for J; bases not matched to a gene: 16. There are 19 residues in the CDR3. The full variable domain, in which reference TRBV30 and TRBJ2-6 provide the parts outside the CDR3, is SQTIHQWPATLVQPVGSPLSLECTVEGTSNPNLYWYRQAAGRGLQLLFYSVGIGQISSEVPQNLSASRPQDRQFILSSKKLLLSDSGFYLCAWSGRPGQDLWRANVLTFGAGSRLTVL.

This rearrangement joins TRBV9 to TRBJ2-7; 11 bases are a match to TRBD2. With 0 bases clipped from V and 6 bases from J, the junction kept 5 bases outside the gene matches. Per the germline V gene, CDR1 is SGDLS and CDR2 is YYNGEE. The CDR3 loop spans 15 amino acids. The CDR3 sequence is CASSVEGTSGSEQYF. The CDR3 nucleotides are TGTGCCAGCAGCGTAGAGGGGACTAGCGGATCCGAGCAGTACTTC.

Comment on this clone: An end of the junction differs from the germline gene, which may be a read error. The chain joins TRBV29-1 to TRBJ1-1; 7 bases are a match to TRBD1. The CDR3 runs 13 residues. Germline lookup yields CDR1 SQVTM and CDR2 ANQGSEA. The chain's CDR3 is CSVEGTVGAEAFF. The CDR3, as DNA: TGCAGCGTGGAAGGGACAGTGGGCGCTGAAGCTTTCTTT.

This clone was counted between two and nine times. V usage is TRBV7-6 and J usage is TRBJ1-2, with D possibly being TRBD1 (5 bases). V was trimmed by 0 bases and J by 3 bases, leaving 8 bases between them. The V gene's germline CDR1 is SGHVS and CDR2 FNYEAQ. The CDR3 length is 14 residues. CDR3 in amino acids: CASSLAAGDYGYTF. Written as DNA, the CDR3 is TGTGCCAGCAGCTTAGCGGCGGGGGACTATGGCTACACCTTC.

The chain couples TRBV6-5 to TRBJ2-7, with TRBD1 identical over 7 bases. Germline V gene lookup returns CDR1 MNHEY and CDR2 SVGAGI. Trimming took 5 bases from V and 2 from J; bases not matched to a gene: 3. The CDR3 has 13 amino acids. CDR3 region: CASSLQGPYEQYF. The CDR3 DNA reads TGTGCCAGCAGTCTACAGGGGCCCTACGAGCAGTACTTC.

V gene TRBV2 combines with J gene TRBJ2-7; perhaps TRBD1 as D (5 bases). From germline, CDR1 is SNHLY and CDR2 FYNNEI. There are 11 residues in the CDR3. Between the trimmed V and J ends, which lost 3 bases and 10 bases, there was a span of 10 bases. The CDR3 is CASSELGVQYF. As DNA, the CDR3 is TGTGCCAGCAGTGAGCTAGGGGTTCAGTACTTC.

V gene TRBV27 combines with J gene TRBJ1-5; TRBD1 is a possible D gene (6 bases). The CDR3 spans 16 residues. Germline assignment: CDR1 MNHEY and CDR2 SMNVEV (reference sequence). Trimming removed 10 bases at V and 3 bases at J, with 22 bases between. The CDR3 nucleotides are TGTGCCACATCATCCGTGGGTCGGGACACCAATCAGCCCCAGCATTTT. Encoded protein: CATSSVGRDTNQPQHF.

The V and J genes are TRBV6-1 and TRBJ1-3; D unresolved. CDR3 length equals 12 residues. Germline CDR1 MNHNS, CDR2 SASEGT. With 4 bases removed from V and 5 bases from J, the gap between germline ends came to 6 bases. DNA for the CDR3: TGTGCCAGCAGTGTCTTAAGAAACACCATATATTTT. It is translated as CASSVLRNTIYF.

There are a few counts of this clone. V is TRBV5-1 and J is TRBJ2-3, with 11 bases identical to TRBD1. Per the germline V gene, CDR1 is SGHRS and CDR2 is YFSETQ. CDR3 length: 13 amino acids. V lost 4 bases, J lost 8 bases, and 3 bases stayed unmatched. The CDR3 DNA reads TGCGCCAGCAGCCAAGGGACAGGGGGTACGCAGTATTTT. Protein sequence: CASSQGTGGTQYF.